This paragraph reports one T cell receptor (beta chain). Its antigen remains undetermined. Base qualities are not recorded, but no much larger clone differs from it by a single base. This sample stems from a study of T cells and copy number aberrations in small-cell lung cancer (dated by TCRdb to the early 2020s). Regarding the study in general: TCR repertoire sequencing was paired with whole-exome sequencing of the same tumor regions to relate T cell metrics to mutations and copy number aberrations. Tumor TCR data were available for 16 to 20 patients, and TCR data from both tumor and normal tissue were available for more than 11 patients. Results and caveats for the whole study, not just this receptor: High heterogeneity of the TCR repertoire was observed across regions, with roughly 79.9-98% of clones restricted to a single region, representing a lower overlap than in localized NSCLC. Higher copy number aberration burden was negatively correlated with tumor T-cell density, richness and clonality. All specimens were formalin-fixed paraffin-embedded tissue, which is known to introduce sequencing artifacts. Tumors had lower T-cell density, richness and clonality than adjacent lung tissue, but the difference in density was not significant. Because surgical resection is uncommon in small-cell lung cancer, the study was limited by a small sample size, and the findings need validation.

TCR-beta CDR3 regions were amplified from genomic DNA with the immunoSEQ hsTCRB Kit using multiplexed V- and J-gene primers. Unique DNA barcodes were added in a second PCR, and samples were pooled together with a negative and a positive control. Sequencing of the pooled TCR-beta libraries was performed on an Illumina MiSeq using a 150-cycle paired-end protocol. For the original study's pipeline: Adaptive Biotechnologies processed the raw sequencing data and produced a report containing normalized, annotated TCR-beta repertoires. T-cell density was calculated by normalizing TCR-beta templates to usable DNA, with usable DNA estimated through amplification of housekeeping genes. Richness counted unique rearrangements, and clonality was defined as 1 minus Pielou's evenness. Three measures quantified intratumor TCR heterogeneity between regions: the Jaccard index, the Morisita overlap index, and the proportion of shared top-20 clonotypes. TCRdb provides this immuneACCESS table in a form limited to in-frame rearrangements. Some clones are lacking; in checked studies, under half of them reflect an unresolved V gene, and why the rest are absent is not known. From that table come the V and J calls and clone size; the DNA was used to work out D and trimming. The sample table lists over a hundred clones, more than 80% of them with a count of one. The ten largest clones capture roughly 6.7% of the sample.

Patients with limited-stage small-cell lung cancer who underwent surgical resection in Hangzhou, China, between about 2008 and 2020 were included as donors. All donors were treated with upfront surgery without preoperative chemotherapy or radiotherapy, and immunotherapy was not given to any donor before or after surgery. Each of the 15 to 20 patients in the sequenced cohort was a smoker or a heavy second-hand smoker. To represent spatial heterogeneity of the primary tumors, a grid approach was used to collect three regions from each tumor FFPE block. Tumor regions were macrodissected to enrich malignant cells, and only regions expected to yield at least 150 ng DNA were selected. To characterize heterogeneity of the T cell repertoire, the study applied multi-region TCR-beta sequencing to resected limited-stage small-cell lung cancers and to tumor-adjacent lung tissue. The AllPrep DNA/RNA FFPE Kit (Qiagen) was used to extract genomic DNA from FFPE tissue.

The CDR3 covers 17 residues, taking in both the cysteine and the phenylalanine. Just the 51-base CDR3 DNA is kept, in frame starting at base 1. What was sequenced was tumor tissue. This TCR was recovered from an older man with small cell lung cancer. The rearrangement joined TRBV21-1 to TRBJ1-2. TRBV21-1 is classified as a pseudogene. In nucleotides, the sequence is TGTGCCAGCAGCAAAGCGTCCCGTGGTAAACTTAACTATGGCTACACCTTC. This sequence encodes CASSKASRGKLNYGYTF.